The TCR beta chain under discussion was sequenced for a study of tumor-infiltrating lymphocytes in localized non-small cell lung cancer. TCRdb's copy holds only in-frame clones and misses some; the assay was immunoSEQ multiplex PCR. The table shows about 16,000 clones, with approximately 70% occurring only once. Sequencing was carried out using lung tumor tissue. The TCR sequence derives from a human donor with non-small cell lung cancer.

CDR3 sequence: CAWSPPGSNEKLFF. CDR3 DNA: TGTGCCTGGAGTCCCCCAGGGTCTAATGAAAAACTGTTTTTT. The J gene is TRBJ1-4, the V gene TRBV30; perhaps TRBD1 as D (5 bases). Trimming took 2 bases from V and 3 from J, leaving 10 bases between them. Germline assignment: CDR1 GTSNPN and CDR2 SVGIG (reference sequence). The length of the CDR3 is 14 residues.